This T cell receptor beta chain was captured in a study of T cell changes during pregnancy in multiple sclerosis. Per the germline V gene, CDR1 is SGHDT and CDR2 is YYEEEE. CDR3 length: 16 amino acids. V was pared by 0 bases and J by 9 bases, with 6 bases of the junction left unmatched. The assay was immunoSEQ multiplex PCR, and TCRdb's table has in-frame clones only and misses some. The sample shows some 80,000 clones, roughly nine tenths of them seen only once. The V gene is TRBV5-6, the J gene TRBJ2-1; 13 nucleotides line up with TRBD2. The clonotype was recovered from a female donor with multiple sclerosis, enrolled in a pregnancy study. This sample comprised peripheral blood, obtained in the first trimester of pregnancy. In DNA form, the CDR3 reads TGTGCCAGCAGCTTGGGGACTAGCGGGAGTTCTAGTGAGCAGTTCTTC. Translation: CASSLGTSGSSSEQFF.